This TCR beta chain was sequenced in a study of PD-L1 blockade in urothelial cancer. This CDR3 is 15 amino acids long. Germline V CDR1 and CDR2: SGHDN, FVKESK. V trimming: 4 bases; J trimming: 15 bases; junction bases outside the gene matches: 11. Noted time point: pretreatment peripheral blood. Repertoires were generated with immunoSEQ multiplex PCR, while TCRdb's copy carries only in-frame clones and drops some. Among more than 45,000 clones listed, around 83% were seen once. The chain has TRBV14 and TRBJ2-1; 14 bases are a match to TRBD2. The sequence came from a man between 50 and 59 years old with urothelial cancer. Specimen: PBMCs, collected around atezolizumab (anti-PD-L1) treatment. The CDR3 loop is CASSPGGTSGRWAFF. DNA for the CDR3: TGTGCCAGCAGCCCTGGGGGGACTAGCGGGAGATGGGCGTTCTTC.